This note documents a single TCR beta chain sequence. These data come from a study of shared clonotypes between healthy human individuals. Profiling relied on immunoSEQ multiplex PCR, and the TCRdb table lists in-frame clones only, not all of them. The sample records fewer than 2.5 million clones, approximately 93% being singletons. This CDR3 has 14 residues. With 5 bases clipped from V and 3 bases from J, the junction kept 5 bases outside the gene matches. Germline V gives CDR1 MNHNS, CDR2 SASEGT. Specimen: naive CD4+ T cells from PBMCs. Indicated subset: CD45RA+ positively selected. The chain is built from TRBV6-1 and TRBJ2-7; 9 bases are a match to TRBD1. This receptor was obtained from a man between 18 and 29 years old in good health. Some clones in this sample may be carry-over from other donors' samples. The CDR3 DNA reads TGTGCCAGCAGTCCCCGGGACAGGGACTACGAGCAGTACTTC. Protein product: CASSPRDRDYEQYF.